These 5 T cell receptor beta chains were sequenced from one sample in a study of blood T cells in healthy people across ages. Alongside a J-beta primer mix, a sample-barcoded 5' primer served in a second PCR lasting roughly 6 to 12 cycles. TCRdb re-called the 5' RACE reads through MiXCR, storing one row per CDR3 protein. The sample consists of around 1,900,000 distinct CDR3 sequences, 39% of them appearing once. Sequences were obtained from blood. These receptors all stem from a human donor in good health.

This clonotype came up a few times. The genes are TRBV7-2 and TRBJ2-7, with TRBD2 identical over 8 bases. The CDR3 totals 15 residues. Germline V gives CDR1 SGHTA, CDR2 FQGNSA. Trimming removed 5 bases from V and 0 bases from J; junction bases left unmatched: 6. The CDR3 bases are TGTGCCAGCAGCATAACTAGCGGCAGCTCCTACGAGCAGTACTTC. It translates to CASSITSGSSYEQYF.

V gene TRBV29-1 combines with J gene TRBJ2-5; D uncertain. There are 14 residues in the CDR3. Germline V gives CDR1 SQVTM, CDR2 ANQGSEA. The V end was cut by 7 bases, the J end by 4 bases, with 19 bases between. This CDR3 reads CSGTFVDPGETQYF. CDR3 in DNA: TGCAGCGGGACCTTCGTTGATCCTGGAGAGACCCAGTACTTC.

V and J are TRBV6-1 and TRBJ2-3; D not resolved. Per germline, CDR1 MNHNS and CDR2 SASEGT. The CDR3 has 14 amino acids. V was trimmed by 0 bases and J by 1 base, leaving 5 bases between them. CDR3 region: CASSEAWRTDTQYF. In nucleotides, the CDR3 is TGTGCCAGCAGTGAAGCATGGCGCACAGATACGCAGTATTTT.

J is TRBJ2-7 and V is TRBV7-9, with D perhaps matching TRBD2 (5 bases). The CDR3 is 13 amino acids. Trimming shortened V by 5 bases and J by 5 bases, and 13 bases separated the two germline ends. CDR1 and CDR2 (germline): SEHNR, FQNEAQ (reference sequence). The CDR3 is CASSRSGMHEQYF. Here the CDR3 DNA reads TGTGCCAGCAGCCGTTCGGGAATGCACGAGCAGTACTTC.

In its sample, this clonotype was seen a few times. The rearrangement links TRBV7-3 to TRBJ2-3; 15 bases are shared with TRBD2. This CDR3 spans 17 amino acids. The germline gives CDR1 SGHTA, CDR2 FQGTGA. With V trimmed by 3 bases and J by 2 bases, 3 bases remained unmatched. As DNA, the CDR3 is TGTGCCAGCAGCTTCGGACTAGCGGGGGGGTTCACAGATACGCAGTATTTT. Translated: CASSFGLAGGFTDTQYF.